The 3 T cell receptor beta chains in this list originate from one sample, sequenced in a study of Ad26.COV2.S vaccination and SARS-CoV-2 variants. The table came from immunoSEQ multiplex PCR; TCRdb's copy has only in-frame clones and leaves some out. Here the sample spans around 500,000 clones, about 89% being singletons. Treatment of the sample: roughly 18 received Ad26.COV2.S at low or high dose, single or two shots; about 5 received placebo; per-sample allocation not given. It was on day 63 after the first vaccine or placebo injection that samples were taken. Sample: peripheral blood, taken in a trial of Ad26.COV2.S vaccine versus placebo. The receptor set was obtained from a person between 18 and 65 years old who received the Ad26.COV2.S COVID-19 vaccine or a placebo.

This chain uses TRBV4-1 with TRBJ2-7; D could derive from TRBD1 or TRBD2 (6 bases each). Germline V gives CDR1 MGHRA, CDR2 YSYEKL. The CDR3 is 15 amino acids. Trimming cost V 0 bases and J 6 bases, with 15 bases left between them. The CDR3 region has the DNA TGCGCCAGCAGCCAAGAGGGGAGGAAGGGGGGCGAGCAGTACTTC. Translation: CASSQEGRKGGEQYF.

This chain links TRBV4-3 with TRBJ2-5; a weak D match, TRBD1 (5 bases). In germline, CDR1 is LGHNA, CDR2 YSLEER. The CDR3 runs 18 residues. V lost 0 bases and J 1 base, leaving 18 bases between the germline ends. The CDR3 DNA sequence: TGCGCCAGCAGCCAAGATTGGGGCACAGTACCCATCCAAGAGACCCAGTACTTC. It translates to CASSQDWGTVPIQETQYF.

This chain joins TRBV5-5 and TRBJ1-3; the match to TRBD1 covers 9 bases. The CDR3 sequence is 17 residues long. V lost 0 bases and J lost 4; bases outside the gene matches: 8. Per germline, CDR1 SGHKS and CDR2 YYEKEE (reference sequence). The CDR3: CASSLAPPGQGGNTIYF. The CDR3 DNA sequence: TGTGCCAGCAGCTTGGCGCCCCCCGGACAGGGGGGAAACACCATATATTTT.